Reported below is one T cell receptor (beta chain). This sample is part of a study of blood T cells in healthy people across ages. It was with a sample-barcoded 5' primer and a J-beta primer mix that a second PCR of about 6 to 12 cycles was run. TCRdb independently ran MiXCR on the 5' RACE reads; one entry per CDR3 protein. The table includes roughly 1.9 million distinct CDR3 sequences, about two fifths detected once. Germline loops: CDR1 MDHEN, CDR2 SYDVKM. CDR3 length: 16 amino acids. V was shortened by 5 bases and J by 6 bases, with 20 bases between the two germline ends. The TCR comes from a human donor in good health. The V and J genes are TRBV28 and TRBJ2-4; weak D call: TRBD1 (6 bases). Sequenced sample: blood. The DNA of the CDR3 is TGTGCCAGCAGTACCCTACAGGGTTGGGAGAGAAACATTCAGTACTTC. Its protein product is CASSTLQGWERNIQYF.